This TCR beta chain was sequenced during a study of blood T cells in healthy people across ages. Study-level findings and limits: Across the age range, TCR beta diversity per million T cells fell in a roughly linear way.

A second PCR, run for about 7 to 12 cycles, used a sample-barcoded 5' primer plus a J-beta primer mix. TCRdb passed the 5' RACE reads through MiXCR, listing each CDR3 protein once. The profile covers approximately 1.5 million distinct CDR3 sequences, with roughly a third appearing a single time and about 11% taken by the ten largest. This clonotype was detected a few times. What it recognizes is unknown. The receptor was derived from a woman younger than 45 in good health. The sample taken for sequencing was blood.

In nucleotides, the CDR3 is TGCAGCGTTGAAACCCAGGGAAATGAGCAGTTCTTC. It encodes CSVETQGNEQFF. The gene calls are TRBV29-1 and TRBJ2-1, with a possible D match to TRBD1 (5 bases). Trimming stripped 2 bases from V and 7 bases from J, with 9 bases between. The CDR3 runs to 12 residues. The germline gives CDR1 SQVTM, CDR2 ANQGSEA.